Listed below are T cell receptor beta chains from one sample, sequenced in a study of T-cell memory formation after mild COVID-19. Each CDR3 protein gets one entry after TCRdb re-called the 5' RACE reads with MiXCR. The table has roughly 250,000 distinct CDR3 sequences, roughly 15% seen once. Specimen: PBMCs or a T cell subset sorted from them (not recorded which). All receptors derive from a young man who had mild COVID-19 (a few samples of this study predate the infection). Cell type and time point are not known. The CDR3 runs from the conserved cysteine through the conserved F or W. A D gene is named only where the DNA matches it firmly. Size is stated for part of the rows, as once, few or many counts, or as a class when the clone is expanded.

d_call	clone_size	v_call	j_call	cdr3_aa	cdr3_nt
-	-	TRBV12-3/TRBV12-4	TRBJ2-3	CASSFRGREDTQYF	TGTGCCAGCAGTTTTCGGGGGAGAGAAGATACGCAGTATTTT
-	few	TRBV7-2	TRBJ1-5	CASSLALGGGQPQHF	TGTGCCAGCAGCTTAGCGCTCGGGGGGGGTCAGCCCCAGCATTTT
-	-	TRBV7-2	TRBJ1-2	CASSLVRENYGYTF	TGTGCCAGCAGCTTAGTAAGGGAAAACTATGGCTACACCTTC
-	-	TRBV29-1	TRBJ1-1	CSTLIHRGNTEAFF	TGCAGCACCTTGATACACCGGGGGAACACTGAAGCTTTCTTT
TRBD2	many	TRBV7-2	TRBJ2-5	CASSSYLAGGLETQYF	TGTGCCAGCAGCTCCTATCTAGCGGGGGGGCTAGAGACCCAGTACTTC
TRBD1	-	TRBV11-2	TRBJ1-2	CASSPGQGLAEGYTF	TGTGCCAGCAGCCCGGGACAGGGCCTCGCGGAGGGCTACACCTTC
-	-	TRBV5-4	TRBJ2-3	CASSPRATTTDTQYF	TGTGCCAGCAGCCCGCGGGCGACGACCACAGATACGCAGTATTTT
-	-	TRBV6-5	TRBJ2-5	CASSYPGQKETQYF	TGTGCCAGCAGTTACCCGGGACAAAAAGAGACCCAGTACTTC
-	few	TRBV20-1	TRBJ1-2	CSSSPGYGYTF	TGCAGTAGCTCCCCGGGCTATGGCTACACCTTC
TRBD2	many	TRBV18	TRBJ2-1	CASSLAGYNEQFF	TGTGCCAGCAGCTTAGCGGGCTACAATGAGCAGTTCTTC
TRBD1	-	TRBV25-1	TRBJ1-4	CASSDSPGTGSEKLFF	TGTGCCAGCAGTGACTCCCCCGGGACAGGGTCGGAAAAACTGTTTTTT
-	-	TRBV7-2	TRBJ1-6	CASSFLGRDSPLHF	TGTGCCAGCAGCTTTTTGGGGCGCGATTCACCCCTCCACTTT
-	few	TRBV4-3	TRBJ1-4	CASSPRSGGGEKLFF	TGCGCCAGCAGCCCTCGCTCAGGAGGGGGTGAAAAACTGTTTTTT
-	-	TRBV29-1	TRBJ1-1	CSSTGGDREAFF	TGCAGCTCCACGGGAGGTGACAGGGAAGCTTTCTTT
TRBD2	many	TRBV20-1	TRBJ2-1	CSARDLRELAGYNEQFF	TGCAGTGCTAGAGATCTCAGGGAACTAGCGGGCTACAATGAGCAGTTCTTC
-	-	TRBV29-1	TRBJ2-3	CASDLLSDTQYF	TGCGCCAGCGATCTTCTCTCCGACACGCAGTATTTT
-	-	TRBV5-1	TRBJ1-2	CASSLAGATYGYTF	TGCGCCAGCAGCTTGGCGGGGGCCACCTATGGCTACACCTTC
TRBD1	-	TRBV12-5	TRBJ2-3	CASTGVTDTQYF	TGTGCTAGCACAGGGGTAACAGATACGCAGTATTTT
-	few	TRBV12-3/TRBV12-4	TRBJ1-2	CASSLGHGSGYTF	TGTGCCAGCAGCCTTGGACACGGGTCGGGCTACACCTTC
-	few	TRBV18	TRBJ2-3	CASSPRAPDTQYF	TGTGCCAGCTCACCACGGGCGCCAGATACGCAGTATTTT
TRBD1	-	TRBV12-3/TRBV12-4	TRBJ1-1	CASSFRQGAPRVTEAFF	TGTGCCAGCAGTTTCAGACAGGGGGCCCCCCGGGTCACTGAAGCTTTCTTT
TRBD2	many	TRBV20-1	TRBJ2-1	CSTYNSGGANEQFF	TGCAGTACCTACAATAGCGGGGGGGCCAATGAGCAGTTCTTC
-	few	TRBV6-2/TRBV6-3	TRBJ1-1	CASSNGDTEAFF	TGTGCCAGCAGCAACGGGGACACTGAAGCTTTCTTT
TRBD1	-	TRBV7-2	TRBJ2-3	CASSSDRGRKYF	TGTGCCAGCAGCTCGGACAGGGGGCGGAAGTATTTT
-	many	TRBV5-6	TRBJ2-5	CASSPPGVRETQYF	TGTGCCAGCAGCCCCCCAGGTGTCCGGGAGACCCAGTACTTC
-	few	TRBV7-9	TRBJ2-3	CASSLDEVPDTQYF	TGTGCCAGCAGCTTAGATGAGGTCCCAGATACGCAGTATTTT
-	few	TRBV2	TRBJ1-1	CASQVGNTEAFF	TGTGCCAGTCAGGTGGGGAACACTGAAGCTTTCTTT
-	many	TRBV7-2	TRBJ2-7	CASSYQGNGEQYF	TGTGCCAGCAGCTATCAGGGGAATGGGGAGCAGTACTTC
-	-	TRBV12-3/TRBV12-4	TRBJ2-5	CASSLSVGPQETQYF	TGTGCCAGCAGTTTGTCGGTGGGGCCCCAAGAGACCCAGTACTTC
-	many	TRBV5-1	TRBJ2-1	CASSLTAANNEQFF	TGCGCCAGCAGCTTGACAGCCGCGAACAATGAGCAGTTCTTC
-	-	TRBV2	TRBJ1-3	CASSRQGNTIYF	TGTGCCAGCAGCCGACAGGGAAACACCATATATTTT
-	many	TRBV7-2	TRBJ1-1	CASSLAAGRTEAFF	TGTGCCAGCAGCTTAGCGGCGGGTAGGACTGAAGCTTTCTTT
TRBD1	-	TRBV6-2/TRBV6-3	TRBJ1-2	CASSYSDRVAGYTF	TGTGCCAGCAGTTACTCCGACAGGGTCGCTGGCTACACCTTC
-	few	TRBV20-1	TRBJ2-1	CSLELTNEQFF	TGCAGTCTCGAGCTAACCAATGAGCAGTTCTTC
-	-	TRBV20-1	TRBJ2-7	CSAGIVNEQYF	TGCAGTGCTGGGATAGTGAACGAGCAGTACTTC
TRBD1	few	TRBV7-9	TRBJ2-6	CASSRTGSGANVLTF	TGTGCCAGCAGCCGGACAGGATCTGGGGCCAACGTCCTGACTTTC
TRBD1	few	TRBV27	TRBJ1-2	CASSPRQGTLYGYTF	TGTGCCAGCAGTCCTCGACAGGGGACTCTTTATGGCTACACCTTC
-	-	TRBV30	TRBJ2-7	CAWSFGSPYEQYF	TGTGCCTGGAGTTTTGGCAGTCCCTACGAGCAGTACTTC
TRBD1	-	TRBV7-3	TRBJ2-7	CASSQRQGQGYEQYF	TGTGCCAGCAGCCAAAGACAGGGACAGGGCTACGAGCAGTACTTC
-	-	TRBV7-2	TRBJ2-5	CASSLDSGKETQYF	TGTGCCAGCAGCTTAGATTCGGGAAAGGAGACCCAGTACTTC
-	-	TRBV7-2	TRBJ2-5	CASSLEGPGGYQETQYF	TGTGCCAGCAGCTTAGAAGGGCCAGGGGGGTACCAAGAGACCCAGTACTTC
TRBD1	few	TRBV3-1	TRBJ2-7	CASSHRGRQGWQYF	TGTGCCAGCAGCCATCGAGGGAGACAGGGCTGGCAGTACTTC
TRBD1	few	TRBV18	TRBJ2-3	CASSPPRGTGGDTQYF	TGTGCCAGCTCACCACCGAGGGGGACAGGGGGAGATACGCAGTATTTT
-	few	TRBV20-1	TRBJ1-1	CSADGGAGDRNTEAFF	TGCAGTGCCGACGGTGGGGCGGGGGACCGGAACACTGAAGCTTTCTTT
-	-	TRBV7-2	TRBJ2-7	CASSYPAQYEQYF	TGTGCCAGCAGCTATCCCGCCCAGTACGAGCAGTACTTC
-	-	TRBV5-1	TRBJ2-6	CASSPNLGANVLTF	TGCGCCAGCAGCCCCAATCTTGGGGCCAACGTCCTGACTTTC
TRBD1	-	TRBV5-1	TRBJ2-2	CASSLAPGGNSGELFF	TGCGCCAGCAGCTTGGCCCCAGGGGGAAATTCCGGGGAGCTGTTTTTT
TRBD1	-	TRBV12-3/TRBV12-4	TRBJ2-6	CASRGTDGANVLTF	TGTGCCAGCAGGGGGACAGACGGGGCCAACGTCCTGACTTTC
TRBD1	-	TRBV19	TRBJ1-1	CASSKHGTGNTEAFF	TGTGCCAGTAGTAAACACGGGACAGGGAACACTGAAGCTTTCTTT
-	-	TRBV7-6	TRBJ2-3	CASSLTNTDTQYF	TGTGCCAGCAGCTTAACTAACACAGATACGCAGTATTTT
TRBD1	few	TRBV5-5	TRBJ2-7	CASSSGQGYIYEQYF	TGTGCCAGCAGCTCCGGACAGGGGTACATCTACGAGCAGTACTTC
-	few	TRBV12-3/TRBV12-4	TRBJ1-2	CASSTRGRINYGYTF	TGTGCCAGCAGTACCCGGGGAAGGATCAACTATGGCTACACCTTC
TRBD1	few	TRBV7-2	TRBJ2-5	CASSSYRGRMAQYF	TGTGCCAGCAGCTCATACAGGGGGCGCATGGCCCAGTACTTC
-	-	TRBV6-1	TRBJ1-1	CASSAGTFGTEAFF	TGTGCCAGCAGTGCAGGGACATTCGGCACTGAAGCTTTCTTT
-	once	TRBV7-2	TRBJ1-5	CASSPKGHPQPQHF	TGTGCCAGCAGCCCGAAGGGACACCCCCAGCCCCAGCATTTT
TRBD1	-	TRBV18	TRBJ2-4	CASSPSGTGPGIQYF	TGTGCCAGCTCACCTTCCGGGACAGGGCCTGGCATTCAGTACTTC
TRBD1	-	TRBV5-1	TRBJ1-5	CASSPGDRGLSNQPQHF	TGCGCCAGCAGCCCCGGGGACAGGGGGTTAAGCAATCAGCCCCAGCATTTT
-	-	TRBV15	TRBJ1-1	CATGREGNTEAFF	TGTGCCACCGGAAGGGAGGGCAACACTGAAGCTTTCTTT
-	-	TRBV28	TRBJ2-7	CASRIGLSYEQYF	TGTGCCAGCAGGATAGGTCTCTCCTACGAGCAGTACTTC
-	few	TRBV7-2	TRBJ1-5	CASSLEGFGNQPQHF	TGTGCCAGCAGCTTAGAAGGGTTCGGCAATCAGCCCCAGCATTTT